Listed below are T cell receptor beta chains from one sample, sequenced in a study of Graves' ophthalmopathy and Graves' hyperthyroidism. One entry per CDR3 protein results from TCRdb running MiXCR on the multiplex PCR reads. This table holds over 500,000 distinct CDR3 sequences, approximately 22% found once. The sample taken for sequencing was peripheral blood. These receptors were collected from a woman between 18 and 29 years old with stable Graves' hyperthyroidism. Some clones in this sample may be carry-over from other donors' samples. The CDR3 runs from the conserved cysteine through the conserved F or W. A D gene is named only where the DNA matches it firmly. Expanded clones get a size class; other rows say once, few or many, or leave the size out.

cdr3_length: 15; v_call: TRBV5-1; clone_size: many; d_call: .; j_call: TRBJ2-5; cdr3_aa: CASSRSRKASETQYF; cdr3_nt: TGCGCCAGCAGCCGGTCACGGAAGGCGTCGGAGACCCAGTACTTC
cdr3_length: 13; v_call: TRBV30; clone_size: .; d_call: .; j_call: TRBJ2-2; cdr3_aa: CAWTGTPTGELFF; cdr3_nt: TGTGCCTGGACGGGGACTCCCACCGGGGAGCTGTTTTTT
cdr3_length: 17; v_call: TRBV3-1; clone_size: many; d_call: .; j_call: TRBJ1-2; cdr3_aa: CASSLIRGGGTRYGYTF; cdr3_nt: TGTGCCAGCAGCCTAATTCGAGGCGGCGGAACTCGCTATGGCTACACCTTC
cdr3_length: 15; v_call: TRBV5-5; clone_size: many; d_call: .; j_call: TRBJ1-2; cdr3_aa: CASSLSQGGFYGYTF; cdr3_nt: TGTGCCAGCAGCTTGTCCCAGGGAGGATTTTATGGCTACACCTTC
cdr3_length: 13; v_call: TRBV7-2; clone_size: few; d_call: TRBD1; j_call: TRBJ1-2; cdr3_aa: CASSRRGTPGYTF; cdr3_nt: TGTGCCAGCAGCCGCAGGGGGACCCCCGGCTACACCTTC
cdr3_length: 15; v_call: TRBV28; clone_size: few; d_call: TRBD1; j_call: TRBJ1-2; cdr3_aa: CASNVPSQGAFGYTF; cdr3_nt: TGTGCCAGCAACGTTCCATCACAGGGGGCTTTTGGCTACACCTTC
cdr3_length: 14; v_call: TRBV27; clone_size: .; d_call: TRBD1; j_call: TRBJ1-6; cdr3_aa: CASSPQGDNSPLHF; cdr3_nt: TGTGCCAGCAGTCCTCAGGGGGATAATTCACCCCTCCACTTT
cdr3_length: 14; v_call: TRBV29-1; clone_size: many; d_call: .; j_call: TRBJ2-7; cdr3_aa: CSVGSRLEAYEQYF; cdr3_nt: TGCAGCGTCGGAAGCAGGTTGGAAGCCTACGAGCAGTACTTC
cdr3_length: 16; v_call: TRBV6-5; clone_size: .; d_call: TRBD2; j_call: TRBJ2-7; cdr3_aa: CASSYSRAGANYEQYF; cdr3_nt: TGTGCCAGCAGTTACTCCAGAGCGGGAGCGAACTACGAGCAGTACTTC
cdr3_length: 14; v_call: TRBV2; clone_size: few; d_call: TRBD1; j_call: TRBJ2-1; cdr3_aa: CASRPGTASYEQFF; cdr3_nt: TGTGCCAGCAGGCCCGGGACAGCGTCCTACGAGCAGTTCTTC
cdr3_length: 13; v_call: TRBV7-8; clone_size: .; d_call: .; j_call: TRBJ1-1; cdr3_aa: CASSFNSVSEAFF; cdr3_nt: TGTGCCAGCAGCTTTAACTCGGTCTCTGAAGCTTTCTTT
cdr3_length: 15; v_call: TRBV4-1; clone_size: .; d_call: TRBD1; j_call: TRBJ1-6; cdr3_aa: CASSLTDREDSPLHF; cdr3_nt: TGCGCCAGCAGCTTAACGGACAGGGAAGATTCACCCCTCCACTTT
cdr3_length: 15; v_call: TRBV28; clone_size: many; d_call: TRBD1; j_call: TRBJ1-1; cdr3_aa: CASRSPGQGATEAFF; cdr3_nt: TGTGCCAGCAGGTCTCCGGGACAGGGGGCAACTGAAGCTTTCTTT
cdr3_length: 13; v_call: TRBV2; clone_size: .; d_call: TRBD2; j_call: TRBJ2-4; cdr3_aa: CASIAGDKNIQYF; cdr3_nt: TGTGCCAGCATTGCGGGGGACAAAAACATTCAGTACTTC
cdr3_length: 14; v_call: TRBV20-1; clone_size: few; d_call: .; j_call: TRBJ1-1; cdr3_aa: CSARAIVMNTEAFF; cdr3_nt: TGCAGTGCTAGAGCTATCGTGATGAACACTGAAGCTTTCTTT
cdr3_length: 16; v_call: TRBV6-2/TRBV6-3; clone_size: few; d_call: TRBD1; j_call: TRBJ2-5; cdr3_aa: CASSYSLGQAEETQYF; cdr3_nt: TGTGCCAGCAGTTACTCGCTGGGACAGGCGGAAGAGACCCAGTACTTC
cdr3_length: 14; v_call: TRBV19; clone_size: many; d_call: .; j_call: TRBJ1-5; cdr3_aa: CASSTFPGNQPQHF; cdr3_nt: TGTGCCAGTAGTACCTTTCCAGGCAATCAGCCCCAGCATTTT
cdr3_length: 15; v_call: TRBV5-1; clone_size: few; d_call: TRBD2; j_call: TRBJ2-7; cdr3_aa: CASSLGQREGGEQYF; cdr3_nt: TGCGCCAGCAGCTTGGGTCAGCGGGAGGGCGGCGAGCAGTACTTC
cdr3_length: 14; v_call: TRBV10-3; clone_size: few; d_call: TRBD1; j_call: TRBJ2-5; cdr3_aa: CAISGTGEGETQYF; cdr3_nt: TGTGCCATCAGCGGTACAGGGGAAGGGGAGACCCAGTACTTC
cdr3_length: 14; v_call: TRBV18; clone_size: few; d_call: .; j_call: TRBJ1-1; cdr3_aa: CASSPVEGGTEAFF; cdr3_nt: TGTGCCAGCTCACCAGTTGAAGGTGGCACTGAAGCTTTCTTT
cdr3_length: 17; v_call: TRBV11-2; clone_size: .; d_call: TRBD2; j_call: TRBJ2-5; cdr3_aa: CASSTGLAGGFLETQYF; cdr3_nt: TGTGCCAGCAGCACCGGACTAGCGGGGGGTTTCTTGGAGACCCAGTACTTC
cdr3_length: 15; v_call: TRBV7-8; clone_size: many; d_call: .; j_call: TRBJ1-5; cdr3_aa: CASSLLAPGYQPQHF; cdr3_nt: TGTGCCAGCAGCTTACTAGCCCCCGGTTATCAGCCCCAGCATTTT
cdr3_length: 15; v_call: TRBV5-1; clone_size: many; d_call: TRBD2; j_call: TRBJ2-5; cdr3_aa: CASSSSTSGMETQYF; cdr3_nt: TGCGCCAGCAGCTCCTCGACTAGCGGTATGGAGACCCAGTACTTC
cdr3_length: 15; v_call: TRBV12-3/TRBV12-4; clone_size: many; d_call: .; j_call: TRBJ1-6; cdr3_aa: CASSLGQNYNSPLHF; cdr3_nt: TGTGCCAGCAGTTTAGGACAGAATTATAATTCACCCCTCCACTTT
cdr3_length: 17; v_call: TRBV2; clone_size: few; d_call: .; j_call: TRBJ1-3; cdr3_aa: CASRKGRDGSSGNTIYF; cdr3_nt: TGTGCCAGCAGGAAGGGCCGGGATGGCAGCTCTGGAAACACCATATATTTT
cdr3_length: 14; v_call: TRBV6-2/TRBV6-3; clone_size: many; d_call: .; j_call: TRBJ2-2; cdr3_aa: CASKQGQVTGELFF; cdr3_nt: TGTGCCAGCAAGCAGGGGCAGGTCACCGGGGAGCTGTTTTTT
cdr3_length: 14; v_call: TRBV19; clone_size: .; d_call: .; j_call: TRBJ2-1; cdr3_aa: CATKPGRTYNEQFF; cdr3_nt: TGTGCCACTAAGCCGGGACGGACTTACAATGAGCAGTTCTTC
cdr3_length: 15; v_call: TRBV19; clone_size: .; d_call: TRBD1; j_call: TRBJ2-2; cdr3_aa: CASHGQGLIPGELFF; cdr3_nt: TGTGCCAGCCATGGACAGGGGTTGATACCCGGGGAGCTGTTTTTT
cdr3_length: 17; v_call: TRBV6-1; clone_size: .; d_call: TRBD1; j_call: TRBJ1-5; cdr3_aa: CASSEALDRVFNQPQHF; cdr3_nt: TGTGCCAGCAGTGAAGCCCTGGACAGGGTGTTTAATCAGCCCCAGCATTTT
cdr3_length: 16; v_call: TRBV27; clone_size: .; d_call: .; j_call: TRBJ1-1; cdr3_aa: CASSFDGRVSGTEAFF; cdr3_nt: TGTGCCAGCAGTTTTGATGGCAGGGTCAGTGGGACTGAAGCTTTCTTT
cdr3_length: 17; v_call: TRBV19; clone_size: few; d_call: .; j_call: TRBJ1-2; cdr3_aa: CASSIDLSWTENYGYTF; cdr3_nt: TGTGCCAGTAGTATAGACCTCTCCTGGACCGAAAACTATGGCTACACCTTC
cdr3_length: 14; v_call: TRBV20-1; clone_size: many; d_call: .; j_call: TRBJ1-5; cdr3_aa: CSVSPPGDNQPQHF; cdr3_nt: TGCAGTGTGTCCCCCCCTGGGGACAATCAGCCCCAGCATTTT
cdr3_length: 15; v_call: TRBV20-1; clone_size: many; d_call: TRBD1; j_call: TRBJ2-6; cdr3_aa: CSARDRETGANVLTF; cdr3_nt: TGCAGTGCTCGGGACAGGGAAACTGGGGCCAACGTCCTGACTTTC
cdr3_length: 16; v_call: TRBV20-1; clone_size: few; d_call: TRBD2; j_call: TRBJ2-7; cdr3_aa: CSARPTPLAGPYEQYF; cdr3_nt: TGCAGTGCTAGGCCCACCCCGCTAGCGGGCCCCTACGAGCAGTACTTC
cdr3_length: 13; v_call: TRBV6-1; clone_size: .; d_call: .; j_call: TRBJ2-2; cdr3_aa: CASGLVTAGELFF; cdr3_nt: TGTGCCAGCGGTCTAGTTACAGCCGGGGAGCTGTTTTTT
cdr3_length: 14; v_call: TRBV5-1; clone_size: many; d_call: TRBD1; j_call: TRBJ1-1; cdr3_aa: CASSLGQGIPEAFF; cdr3_nt: TGCGCCAGCAGCTTGGGACAGGGAATTCCTGAAGCTTTCTTT
cdr3_length: 16; v_call: TRBV15; clone_size: many; d_call: TRBD1; j_call: TRBJ1-3; cdr3_aa: CATSGWTGGAGNTIYF; cdr3_nt: TGTGCCACCAGCGGATGGACAGGGGGCGCGGGAAACACCATATATTTT
cdr3_length: 15; v_call: TRBV20-1; clone_size: many; d_call: TRBD1; j_call: TRBJ1-5; cdr3_aa: CSAPLLGQGERPQHF; cdr3_nt: TGCAGTGCTCCTCTCCTTGGACAGGGGGAACGGCCCCAGCATTTT
cdr3_length: 17; v_call: TRBV3-1; clone_size: few; d_call: TRBD1; j_call: TRBJ2-7; cdr3_aa: CASTQVRGGQGIGEQYF; cdr3_nt: TGTGCCAGCACCCAAGTTAGGGGGGGACAGGGCATTGGCGAGCAGTACTTC
cdr3_length: 17; v_call: TRBV7-2; clone_size: .; d_call: TRBD2; j_call: TRBJ2-3; cdr3_aa: CASSLAGLAGITDTQYF; cdr3_nt: TGTGCCAGCAGCTTAGCCGGACTAGCGGGTATCACAGATACGCAGTATTTT
cdr3_length: 14; v_call: TRBV20-1; clone_size: many; d_call: .; j_call: TRBJ1-5; cdr3_aa: CSARPLGGNQPQHF; cdr3_nt: TGCAGTGCTAGACCCCTGGGGGGCAATCAGCCCCAGCATTTT
cdr3_length: 13; v_call: TRBV29-1; clone_size: .; d_call: .; j_call: TRBJ1-2; cdr3_aa: CSVEGTGNYGYTF; cdr3_nt: TGCAGCGTTGAAGGTACAGGGAACTATGGCTACACCTTC
cdr3_length: 14; v_call: TRBV6-1; clone_size: many; d_call: .; j_call: TRBJ1-2; cdr3_aa: CASRKSGVNYGYTF; cdr3_nt: TGTGCCAGCAGGAAATCGGGCGTTAACTATGGCTACACCTTC
cdr3_length: 13; v_call: TRBV5-6; clone_size: many; d_call: .; j_call: TRBJ1-1; cdr3_aa: CASSKGQNTEAFF; cdr3_nt: TGTGCCAGCAGCAAGGGACAGAACACTGAAGCTTTCTTT
cdr3_length: 12; v_call: TRBV25-1; clone_size: many; d_call: TRBD2; j_call: TRBJ2-3; cdr3_aa: CASSEAGDAQYF; cdr3_nt: TGTGCCAGCAGTGAAGCGGGAGATGCGCAGTATTTT
cdr3_length: 15; v_call: TRBV3-1; clone_size: .; d_call: .; j_call: TRBJ2-7; cdr3_aa: CASSQGLTAPYEQYF; cdr3_nt: TGTGCCAGCAGCCAAGGGTTGACAGCTCCCTACGAGCAGTACTTC
cdr3_length: 16; v_call: TRBV7-3; clone_size: many; d_call: .; j_call: TRBJ2-1; cdr3_aa: CASSPTAGVRGNEQFF; cdr3_nt: TGTGCCAGCAGCCCCACCGCAGGGGTTCGGGGCAATGAGCAGTTCTTC
cdr3_length: 14; v_call: TRBV6-1; clone_size: many; d_call: .; j_call: TRBJ1-1; cdr3_aa: CASSEAIGDTEAFF; cdr3_nt: TGTGCCAGCAGTGAAGCAATCGGGGACACTGAAGCTTTCTTT
cdr3_length: 15; v_call: TRBV27; clone_size: many; d_call: .; j_call: TRBJ2-7; cdr3_aa: CASTTSGRISYEQYF; cdr3_nt: TGTGCCAGCACCACTTCTGGACGGATATCCTACGAGCAGTACTTC
cdr3_length: 15; v_call: TRBV28; clone_size: many; d_call: TRBD1; j_call: TRBJ2-7; cdr3_aa: CASRTETGISYEQYF; cdr3_nt: TGTGCCAGCAGAACGGAGACAGGGATCAGCTACGAGCAGTACTTC